The present T cell receptor (beta chain) was sequenced within a study of memory CD4+ T cells and cytomegalovirus serostatus. Overall study: Healthy Belgian adult donors included about nine CMV-positive and 24 CMV-negative people.

Germline CDR1 is SGHDN and CDR2 is FVKESK. Trimming removed 4 bases from V and 3 bases from J; junction bases left unmatched: 8. The CDR3 runs to 15 residues. Study-wide findings and caveats: Each of approximately 70 CMV-associated TCRbeta sequences occurred in one to five individuals.

About this clone: Antigen unknown.

The sort gate was single viable CD3+CD4+CD8-CD45RO+ cells for memory CD4+ T cells. The data were produced by immunoSEQ multiplex PCR, yet TCRdb's version contains in-frame clones alone and is incomplete. The profile shows some 67,000 clones, 60% to 85% of them singletons. The chain couples TRBV14 to TRBJ2-7; 8 bases fit TRBD2. The clonotype comes from an adult in good health and CMV-seropositive. Sequencing was carried out using memory CD4+ T cells from blood. The CDR3 sequence is CASSRQRGPYYEQYF. DNA of the CDR3: TGTGCCAGCAGCCGGCAGCGGGGGCCGTACTACGAGCAGTACTTC. Full variable domain (rest looked up from reference TRBV14 and TRBJ2-7): EAGVTQFPSHSVIEKGQTVTLRCDPISGHDNLYWYRRVMGKEIKFLLHFVKESKQDESGMPNNRFLAERTGGTYSTLKVQPAELEDSGVYFCASSRQRGPYYEQYFGPGTRLTVT.